These T cell receptor beta chains were read from a single sample in a study of synovial regulatory T cells in juvenile arthritis. Some clones are missing from TCRdb's copy, which holds only in-frame ones; the method was immunoSEQ multiplex PCR. The sample totals 8,000 to 10,000 clones. The source material was Treg cells from blood. The receptors derive from a donor under 30 with juvenile idiopathic arthritis. Both conserved end residues are part of each CDR3.

v_gene: TRBV15
j_gene: TRBJ1-6
CDR3aa: CATSSSGVSPLHF

v_gene: TRBV10-3
j_gene: TRBJ2-7
CDR3aa: CAISEIQGALYEQYF

v_gene: TRBV11-3
j_gene: TRBJ2-2
CDR3aa: CASSYRKGNTGELFF

v_gene: TRBV19
j_gene: TRBJ1-2
CDR3aa: CASSIRVFYGYTF

v_gene: TRBV5-1
j_gene: TRBJ1-1
CDR3aa: CASSLAYGTGVNTEAFF

v_gene: TRBV19
j_gene: TRBJ2-3
CDR3aa: CASSRKSSGRARDTQYF

v_gene: TRBV5-6
j_gene: TRBJ2-7
CDR3aa: CASSLPGLAGPAPYEQYF

v_gene: TRBV20-1
j_gene: TRBJ2-5
CDR3aa: CSAGRSGQYF

v_gene: TRBV25-1
j_gene: TRBJ1-2
CDR3aa: CASSELAGGYTF

v_gene: TRBV5-1
j_gene: TRBJ1-2
CDR3aa: CASSLTGDLYGYTF

v_gene: TRBV6-1
j_gene: TRBJ2-5
CDR3aa: CASSGPPTGFGTQYF

v_gene: TRBV27
j_gene: TRBJ1-1
CDR3aa: CASSLWGRLNTEAFF

v_gene: TRBV4-1
j_gene: TRBJ2-1
CDR3aa: CASSIGTSGQYNEQFF

v_gene: TRBV5-4
j_gene: TRBJ2-7
CDR3aa: CASSRSGGYEQYF

v_gene: TRBV4-1
j_gene: TRBJ1-2
CDR3aa: CASSHGQAFFYGYTF

v_gene: TRBV5-1
j_gene: TRBJ1-5
CDR3aa: CASRLGYNQPQHF

v_gene: TRBV7-9
j_gene: TRBJ1-5
CDR3aa: CASSVGTASNQPQHF

v_gene: TRBV20-1
j_gene: TRBJ2-3
CDR3aa: CSARGTRQYF

v_gene: TRBV6-1
j_gene: TRBJ1-5
CDR3aa: CASSEVYSNQPQHF

v_gene: TRBV6-1
j_gene: TRBJ2-1
CDR3aa: CASSEYRSYNEQFF

v_gene: TRBV6-1
j_gene: TRBJ2-1
CDR3aa: CASTGVAGENEQFF

v_gene: TRBV4-1
j_gene: TRBJ1-3
CDR3aa: CASSARQVSGNTIYF

v_gene: TRBV7-9
j_gene: TRBJ1-6
CDR3aa: CASSQGRNSPLHF

v_gene: TRBV7-8
j_gene: TRBJ1-1
CDR3aa: CASSRPASTEAFF

v_gene: TRBV5-6
j_gene: TRBJ2-1
CDR3aa: CASTRGVYNEQFF

v_gene: TRBV11-2
j_gene: TRBJ2-7
CDR3aa: CASSLERGPYEQYF

v_gene: TRBV5-6
j_gene: TRBJ2-5
CDR3aa: CASSLGIETQYF

v_gene: TRBV19
j_gene: TRBJ1-2
CDR3aa: CASSIDSTSGPYGYTF

v_gene: TRBV29-1
j_gene: TRBJ1-1
CDR3aa: CSVEDPQVRNTEAFF

v_gene: TRBV6-1
j_gene: TRBJ1-5
CDR3aa: CASSEIAPKGQPQHF

v_gene: TRBV10-3
j_gene: TRBJ1-2
CDR3aa: CAIGDREGGYTF

v_gene: TRBV18
j_gene: TRBJ2-7
CDR3aa: CASSPQVVRTYEQYF

v_gene: TRBV18
j_gene: TRBJ2-7
CDR3aa: CASSPPKGTASSYEQYF

v_gene: TRBV29-1
j_gene: TRBJ1-2
CDR3aa: CSVVQDRYTF

v_gene: TRBV15
j_gene: TRBJ1-2
CDR3aa: CATSRADRGDGYTF

v_gene: TRBV2
j_gene: TRBJ1-1
CDR3aa: CASSGWAWVAFF

v_gene: TRBV2
j_gene: TRBJ1-2
CDR3aa: CASRQGLVYGYTF

v_gene: TRBV4-1
j_gene: TRBJ2-6
CDR3aa: CASSPTGSGANVLTF

v_gene: TRBV11-2
j_gene: TRBJ1-1
CDR3aa: CASSLDPHTTEAFF

v_gene: TRBV4-1
j_gene: TRBJ2-1
CDR3aa: CASSQVNGGRAPGEQFF

v_gene: TRBV27
j_gene: TRBJ1-1
CDR3aa: CASSFRAGTEAFF